The 10 T cell receptor beta chains reported below all come from one sample, sequenced in a study of blood T cell repertoires in COVID-19. The repertoire was sequenced with immunoSEQ multiplex PCR; TCRdb's copy has only in-frame clones and lacks some. The sample records 99,000 or so clones, 85% to 90% being singletons. What was sequenced was peripheral blood. These TCRs come from a man in his fifties with acute or convalescent COVID-19.

The rearrangement joins TRBV28 to TRBJ2-7; TRBD2 aligns across 8 bases. This CDR3 is 14 amino acids long. Germline V gene sequence: CDR1 MDHEN, CDR2 SYDVKM. After removal of 4 bases from V and 5 bases from J, the junction contained 7 bases not matched to a gene. The CDR3 DNA reads as TGTGCCAGCAGTTCGCCGGGAGGGCGGGACGAGCAGTACTTC. Protein product: CASSSPGGRDEQYF.

The chain is built from TRBV6-1 and TRBJ2-7, with D possibly being TRBD1 (5 bases). Deletions cut 2 bases from V and 5 bases from J, with 10 bases between. Germline V CDR1 and CDR2: MNHNS, SASEGT. The CDR3 has 13 residues. The chain's CDR3 is CASSEPGPDEQYF. The CDR3 nucleotides are TGTGCCAGCAGTGAACCAGGGCCTGACGAGCAGTACTTC.

This clone was observed a handful of times. The V and J genes are TRBV2 and TRBJ2-1; 8 positions match TRBD2. CDR1 and CDR2 from the germline V gene are SNHLY and FYNNEI. There are 15 residues in the CDR3. After removal of 3 bases from V and 6 bases from J, the junction contained 7 bases not matched to a gene. CDR3 residues: CASSDKAGVGNEQFF. CDR3 sequence (DNA): TGTGCCAGCAGTGATAAAGCGGGAGTCGGCAATGAGCAGTTCTTC. The full variable domain, in which reference TRBV2 and TRBJ2-1 provide the parts outside the CDR3, is EPEVTQTPSHQVTQMGQEVILRCVPISNHLYFYWYRQILGQKVEFLVSFYNNEISEKSEIFDDQFSVERPDGSNFTLKIRSTKLEDSAMYFCASSDKAGVGNEQFFGPGTRLTVL.

This clone was detected only once. This chain links TRBV5-1 with TRBJ2-7; 7 bases match TRBD1. This CDR3 comprises 17 residues. Germline CDR1 reads SGHRS; CDR2 reads YFSETQ. Losses at the gene ends were 4 bases for V and 1 base for J; bases not matched to a gene: 14. The CDR3 region has the DNA TGCGCCAGCAGCCTGGACAGGCCCTCGTACTTATCCTACGAGCAGTACTTC. It yields the protein CASSLDRPSYLSYEQYF.

The J gene is TRBJ2-4, the V gene TRBV2; possibly TRBD1 for D (5 bases). Trimming took 5 bases from V and 8 from J, leaving 25 bases between them. The germline gives CDR1 SNHLY, CDR2 FYNNEI. The CDR3 totals 17 residues. The CDR3 bases are TGTGCCAGCAGTTATCAAACCCGCGGCAGGGAAAGGCACATTCAGTACTTC. Encoded protein: CASSYQTRGRERHIQYF.

The V gene is TRBV28, the J gene TRBJ2-2; the D is unclear. CDR1 and CDR2 from the germline V gene are MDHEN and SYDVKM. The CDR3 is 15 amino acids. Trimming took off 3 bases at V and 4 bases at J, with 12 bases between the two ends. This chain's CDR3 is CASSFFRVSTGELFF. The CDR3 coding sequence is TGTGCCAGCAGTTTTTTCCGGGTTAGCACCGGGGAGCTGTTTTTT.

The chain couples TRBV9 to TRBJ2-7; TRBD2 aligns across 12 bases. CDR1 SGDLS and CDR2 YYNGEE come from the germline V gene. The CDR3 is 16 amino acids. The junction had 9 bases not matched to a gene; V was cut back by 3 bases and J by 5 bases. The CDR3 loop is CASSDETSGSVHEQYF. DNA of the CDR3: TGTGCCAGCAGCGATGAGACTAGCGGGAGTGTCCACGAGCAGTACTTC.

This clone has just one count. The chain combines TRBV3-1 (or the pseudogene TRBV3-2) with TRBJ2-7, with TRBD2 as a possible D gene (6 bases). V was trimmed by 1 base and J by 2 bases, leaving 12 bases between them. There are 15 residues in the CDR3. Germline lookup yields CDR1 LGHDT and CDR2 YNNKEL (reference sequence). As DNA, the CDR3 is TGTGCCAGCAGCCAAGCCCGTCAGCGGGCCTACGAGCAGTACTTC. Translated: CASSQARQRAYEQYF.

This clone was observed a few times. V is TRBV6-4 and J is TRBJ1-1, with a weak D call TRBD1 (6 bases). V lost 3 bases to trimming and J lost 6 bases, with 14 bases between them. The CDR3 spans 14 residues. Germline assignment: CDR1 MRHNA and CDR2 SNTAGT. In DNA, the CDR3 is TGTGCCAGCAGTGAAAGGCCGACAGGCGCTGAAGCTTTCTTT. This translates into CASSERPTGAEAFF.

The chain joins TRBV7-9 to TRBJ2-1; perhaps TRBD2 as D (6 bases). Trimming stripped 8 bases from V and 7 bases from J, with 18 bases between. The CDR3 has 14 residues. Germline V lookup: CDR1 SEHNR, CDR2 FQNEAQ (reference sequence). CDR3 amino acids: CASSPWASENEQFF. In DNA, the CDR3 is TGTGCCAGCTCGCCGTGGGCTAGCGAAAATGAGCAGTTCTTC.